The 19 T cell receptor beta chains listed next were all sequenced from one sample in a study of T cell changes during pregnancy in multiple sclerosis. The repertoire was sequenced with immunoSEQ multiplex PCR; TCRdb's copy has only in-frame clones and lacks some. The data show some 80,000 clones, approximately 89% seen once. The sequences come from peripheral blood, collected in the first trimester of pregnancy. These receptors all stem from a female donor with multiple sclerosis, enrolled in a pregnancy study.

The chain combines TRBV2 with TRBJ2-3; no firm D call. This CDR3 is built from 13 residues. Germline V CDR1 and CDR2: SNHLY, FYNNEI. V lost 3 bases and J lost 2, with 6 bases in between. The CDR3 nucleotides are TGTGCCAGCAGTGACCAGATCACAGATACGCAGTATTTT. Its translation: CASSDQITDTQYF.

The chain joins TRBV18 to TRBJ2-7, with D hard to call. The CDR3 is made up of 13 amino acids. V was clipped by 5 bases and J by 4 bases, with 12 bases between them. Germline V gene sequence: CDR1 KGHSH, CDR2 LQKENI. The CDR3 DNA is TGTGCCAGCTCAGCTACAGTGCAATACGAGCAGTACTTC. Translated: CASSATVQYEQYF.

The chain is built from TRBV6-1 and TRBJ1-3; D is possibly TRBD1 (5 bases). Germline loops: CDR1 MNHNS, CDR2 SASEGT. V was trimmed by 3 bases and J by 3 bases, leaving 12 bases between them. There are 15 residues in the CDR3. The CDR3 reads CASSDSQGYGNTIYF. The CDR3 coding sequence is TGTGCCAGCAGTGATTCTCAGGGATATGGAAACACCATATATTTT.

The rearrangement joins TRBV4-2 to TRBJ2-1; 8 nucleotides align to TRBD2. From germline, CDR1 is LGHNA and CDR2 YNFKEQ. The CDR3 is 16 amino acids. After removal of 0 bases from V and 9 bases from J, the junction contained 10 bases not matched to a gene. CDR3 DNA: TGTGCCAGCAGCCAAGAGACCGGGACTAGTGCCTTTGAGCAGTTCTTC. It translates to CASSQETGTSAFEQFF.

The chain uses TRBV28 and TRBJ1-1, with TRBD1 matching 7 bases. Germline assignment: CDR1 MDHEN and CDR2 SYDVKM. The length of the CDR3 is 13 residues. The V and J ends lost 3 bases and 6 bases, in that order; junction bases with no gene match: 4. For the CDR3, the DNA is TGTGCCAGCAGTTTGGCAGGGACAGCTGAAGCTTTCTTT. Its translation: CASSLAGTAEAFF.

V gene TRBV19 combines with J gene TRBJ2-1, with TRBD2 matching over 8 bases. The CDR3 loop spans 15 amino acids. Germline-derived CDR1 and CDR2 are LNHDA and SQIVND (reference sequence). Trimming at V came to 5 bases and at J to 4 bases, leaving 7 bases not matched to a gene. The DNA for the CDR3 is TGTGCCAGTAGTTCAAGCGGGGGCGAATACAATGAGCAGTTCTTC. Its translation is CASSSSGGEYNEQFF.

The chain is built from TRBV6-5 and TRBJ2-7; the D gene is possibly TRBD1 (6 bases). The V end was cut by 0 bases, the J end by 4 bases, with 7 bases between. Germline V lookup: CDR1 MNHEY, CDR2 SVGAGI. The CDR3 is 13 residues long. This chain's CDR3 is CASSYSTGYEQYF. As DNA, the CDR3 is TGTGCCAGCAGTTACTCCACAGGGTACGAGCAGTACTTC.

The chain links TRBV30 to TRBJ1-2; 7 nucleotides agree with TRBD1. The germline V gene has CDR1 GTSNPN and CDR2 SVGIG (reference sequence). The CDR3 loop spans 19 amino acids. J gave up 1 base and V 2 bases, and 19 bases lay outside the gene matches. This CDR3 is CAWSLHPDRSNFLNYGYTF. CDR3 in DNA: TGTGCCTGGAGTCTCCACCCGGACAGGTCTAATTTCCTTAACTATGGCTACACCTTC. Full variable domain (rest looked up from reference TRBV30 and TRBJ1-2): SQTIHQWPATLVQPVGSPLSLECTVEGTSNPNLYWYRQAAGRGLQLLFYSVGIGQISSEVPQNLSASRPQDRQFILSSKKLLLSDSGFYLCAWSLHPDRSNFLNYGYTFGSGTRLTVV.

The chain uses TRBV19 and TRBJ1-4; no reliable D call. CDR1 is LNHDA and CDR2 is SQIVND in the germline V gene (reference sequence). This CDR3 comprises 20 residues. The V and J ends lost 0 bases and 10 bases respectively, with 30 bases between them. The CDR3 DNA reads TGTGCCAGTAGTATAGATGTTTCGGGGATGGGCGGCCGCCGAAGAGGAAAACTGTTTTTT. Encoded protein: CASSIDVSGMGGRRRGKLFF.

The rearrangement links TRBV5-4 to TRBJ2-3, with 9 bases aligning to TRBD2. The trim removed 6 bases at V and 5 bases at J, leaving 7 bases unmatched. The CDR3 spans 14 residues. Looked up from germline, CDR1 is SGHNT and CDR2 is YYREEE (reference sequence). The CDR3, as DNA: TGTGCCAGCACGGCGGGGGGGCCTCGAGATACGCAGTATTTT. Translated, it gives CASTAGGPRDTQYF.

V is TRBV11-2 and J is TRBJ2-1; D uncertain. With 0 bases removed from V and 0 bases from J, the gap between germline ends came to 6 bases. The germline gives CDR1 SGHAT, CDR2 FQNNGV. The CDR3 extends over 15 amino acids. The CDR3 reads CASSLDSSSYNEQFF. CDR3 nucleotides: TGTGCCAGCAGCTTAGATTCCAGCTCCTACAATGAGCAGTTCTTC. Full variable domain (missing parts from reference TRBV11-2 and TRBJ2-1): EAGVAQSPRYKIIEKRQSVAFWCNPISGHATLYWYQQILGQGPKLLIQFQNNGVVDDSQLPKDRFSAERLKGVDSTLKIQPAKLEDSAVYLCASSLDSSSYNEQFFGPGTRLTVL.

The chain joins TRBV7-2 to TRBJ1-3; D call uncertain. Germline CDR1 SGHTA, CDR2 FQGNSA. Trimming shortened V by 0 bases and J by 5 bases, and 14 bases separated the two germline ends. The CDR3 is made up of 16 amino acids. The DNA of the CDR3 is TGTGCCAGCAGCTTAGCGCACGGGGTTGCTAGAAACACCATATATTTT. This encodes CASSLAHGVARNTIYF.

The chain combines TRBV29-1 with TRBJ2-1; D remains unclear. This CDR3 is 13 amino acids long. Trimming pared 4 bases from V and 4 bases from J, leaving 11 bases between. Germline lookup yields CDR1 SQVTM and CDR2 ANQGSEA. CDR3 protein: CSVGGSAYNEQFF. In DNA form, the CDR3 reads TGCAGCGTTGGAGGTTCGGCTTACAATGAGCAGTTCTTC.

J is TRBJ2-7 and V is TRBV6-5, with 9 bases that match TRBD1. V shed 4 bases, J shed 5 bases, and the junction held 9 bases outside the gene matches. CDR1 is MNHEY, CDR2 SVGAGI, per germline. This CDR3 region has 15 residues. The CDR3 sequence is CASSSRDRAVNEQYF. In DNA form, the CDR3 reads TGTGCCAGCAGTTCCCGGGACAGGGCGGTTAACGAGCAGTACTTC.

This clone appeared once. J is TRBJ2-1 and V is TRBV9; 7 bases agree with TRBD1. The trim removed 0 bases at V and 6 bases at J, leaving 9 bases unmatched. CDR3 length equals 16 residues. Germline lookup yields CDR1 SGDLS and CDR2 YYNGEE. In nucleotides, the CDR3 is TGTGCCAGCAGCGTAGTAGTAGGGGGCAGGGGCAATGAGCAGTTCTTC. Protein sequence: CASSVVVGGRGNEQFF.

A note on this clone: The sample holds other DNA sequences that translate to the same CDR3. The gene calls are TRBV7-3 and TRBJ2-1; 7 positions agree with TRBD2. The CDR3 totals 15 residues. CDR1 SGHTA and CDR2 FQGTGA come from the germline V gene. J was trimmed by 4 bases and V by 0 bases; bases with no gene match: 3. The CDR3 nucleotides read TGTGCCAGCAGCTTAACCAGCGGGGCTTACAATGAGCAGTTCTTC. This sequence encodes CASSLTSGAYNEQFF.

The rearrangement uses TRBV5-4 and TRBJ1-1; 7 positions agree with TRBD1. Germline CDR1 reads SGHNT; CDR2 reads YYREEE (reference sequence). After removal of 4 bases from V and 6 bases from J, the junction contained 9 bases not matched to a gene. There are 14 residues in the CDR3. The CDR3 region is CASSITGVRAEAFF. CDR3 nucleotides: TGTGCCAGCAGCATTACAGGGGTGAGGGCTGAAGCTTTCTTT. The full variable domain, with the rest looked up from reference TRBV5-4 and TRBJ1-1, is ETGVTQSPTHLIKTRGQQVTLRCSSQSGHNTVSWYQQALGQGPQFIFQYYREEENGRGNFPPRFSGLQFPNYSSELNVNALELDDSALYLCASSITGVRAEAFFGQGTRLTVV.

The chain employs TRBV5-4 and TRBJ1-2; D not certain. The CDR3 extends over 14 amino acids. V dropped 0 bases and J dropped 4 bases, with 10 bases sitting between them. Germline-derived CDR1 and CDR2 are SGHNT and YYREEE (reference sequence). CDR3 DNA: TGTGCCAGCAGCTTGGAACCCCAGCGCTATGGCTACACCTTC. Translation gives CASSLEPQRYGYTF. The variable domain in full, completed from reference TRBV5-4 and TRBJ1-2, reads ETGVTQSPTHLIKTRGQQVTLRCSSQSGHNTVSWYQQALGQGPQFIFQYYREEENGRGNFPPRFSGLQFPNYSSELNVNALELDDSALYLCASSLEPQRYGYTFGSGTRLTVV.

This CDR3 is CASSPRGAMPYKHEAFF. CDR3 sequence (DNA): TGTGCCAGCAGCCCCCGGGGGGCGATGCCCTACAAACACGAAGCTTTCTTT. V and J are TRBV28 and TRBJ1-1, with D tentatively TRBD1 (6 bases). The V gene lost 6 bases and the J gene lost 8 bases, with 28 bases spanning the gap. Germline values: CDR1 MDHEN, CDR2 SYDVKM. This CDR3 spans 17 amino acids.